One and the same sample provided the 12 T cell receptor beta chains below, sequenced in a study of control samples from healthy donors and cancer patients. TCRdb's table, derived via immunoSEQ multiplex PCR, lists solely in-frame clones and lacks some. The top ten hold 1.5% to 2% of the sample, which has roughly 63,000 clones, roughly 90% seen once. Sequenced sample: PBMCs. These receptors were taken from a man between 40 and 49 years old with colorectal cancer.

The rearrangement uses TRBV2 and TRBJ1-2; weak D call: TRBD1 (6 bases). Germline CDR1 SNHLY, CDR2 FYNNEI. CDR3 size: 14 residues. V was cut by 2 bases and J by 3 bases, with 10 bases left in between. CDR3 residues: CASSERRGHYGYTF. CDR3 in DNA: TGTGCCAGCAGTGAACGCAGGGGTCACTATGGCTACACCTTC.

The chain employs TRBV6-5 and TRBJ1-3; the D is unclear. Trimming took off 6 bases at V and 1 base at J, with 10 bases between the two ends. The CDR3 covers 14 residues. CDR1 and CDR2 (germline): MNHEY, SVGAGI. The CDR3 loop is CASRDPGSGNTIYF. The CDR3 bases are TGTGCCAGCAGAGACCCTGGTTCTGGAAACACCATATATTTT.

The CDR3 loop is CASSRPNYGYTF. The CDR3 nucleotides are TGTGCCAGCAGCAGACCTAACTATGGCTACACCTTC. V and J are TRBV7-3 and TRBJ1-2; D uncertain. V lost 5 bases and J lost 0, with 4 bases in between. The CDR3 has 12 amino acids. Germline-derived CDR1 and CDR2 are SGHTA and FQGTGA.

The V gene is TRBV3-1 (or the pseudogene TRBV3-2), the J gene TRBJ2-7; D is unresolved. Germline CDR1 and CDR2: LGHDT and YNNKEL (reference sequence). The CDR3 consists of 14 residues. Trimming took 0 bases from V and 2 from J, leaving 8 bases between them. This chain's CDR3 is CASSQETVTYEQYF. The CDR3 DNA is TGTGCCAGCAGCCAAGAGACGGTGACCTACGAGCAGTACTTC.

The J gene is TRBJ1-1, the V gene TRBV5-6; no clear D. CDR1 is SGHDT, CDR2 YYEEEE, per germline. Trimming stripped 3 bases from V and 10 bases from J, with 16 bases between. The CDR3 sequence is 13 residues long. CDR3 in amino acids: CASSSTTGMRAFF. The CDR3 DNA sequence: TGTGCCAGCAGCTCGACGACGGGAATGAGAGCTTTCTTT.

The gene calls are TRBV5-1 and TRBJ2-2; D is possibly TRBD1 (6 bases). This CDR3 spans 13 amino acids. CDR1 and CDR2 from the germline V gene are SGHRS and YFSETQ. V was shortened by 8 bases and J by 9 bases, with 17 bases between the two germline ends. CDR3 nucleotide sequence: TGCGCCAGTGGACAGTTTGGGGGCCGGGAGCTGTTTTTT. This gives the protein CASGQFGGRELFF.

V usage is TRBV3-1 (or the pseudogene TRBV3-2) and J usage is TRBJ2-1; 10 nucleotides agree with TRBD2. Trimming cost V 6 bases and J 2 bases; bases outside gene matches: 4. The CDR3 totals 15 residues. Germline values: CDR1 LGHDT, CDR2 YNNKEL (reference sequence). CDR3 bases: TGTGCCAGCAGACCTCTAGCGGGGGCCTACAATGAGCAGTTCTTC. Translated, it gives CASRPLAGAYNEQFF.

CDR3 in DNA: TGTGCCAGCAGCTTAGGCCGTAGAAACACAGATACGCAGTATTTT. Protein sequence: CASSLGRRNTDTQYF. The chain couples TRBV13 to TRBJ2-3; no clear D. The CDR3 is made up of 15 amino acids. The V and J ends lost 0 bases and 2 bases respectively, with 9 bases between them. Germline lookup yields CDR1 PRHDT and CDR2 FYEKMQ (reference sequence).

The rearrangement joins TRBV19 to TRBJ1-2, with 7 bases fitting TRBD1. Germline V gives CDR1 LNHDA, CDR2 SQIVND (reference sequence). V lost 6 bases to trimming and J lost 1 base; unmatched junction nucleotides: 2. This CDR3 region has 13 residues. In DNA form, the CDR3 reads TGTGCCAGTAGCCGGGACAGTAACTATGGCTACACCTTC. This encodes CASSRDSNYGYTF.

This rearrangement joins TRBV30 to TRBJ2-4, with D unclear. The CDR3 is made up of 17 amino acids. Germline V gene sequence: CDR1 GTSNPN, CDR2 SVGIG (reference sequence). The V end lost 0 bases, the J end lost 0 bases, and 15 bases lay between the germline ends. DNA of the CDR3: TGTGCCTGGAGTGTACGAAACAGCCACGTAGCCAAAAACATTCAGTACTTC. Translated, it gives CAWSVRNSHVAKNIQYF.

This clone came up once. This chain links TRBV9 with TRBJ2-1; D may be TRBD2 (7 bases). Per the germline V gene, CDR1 is SGDLS and CDR2 is YYNGEE. The CDR3 has 14 amino acids. The V and J ends lost 4 bases and 10 bases respectively, with 18 bases between them. The CDR3 region is CASSLKAGAQEQFF. DNA for the CDR3: TGTGCCAGCAGCTTAAAGGCGGGGGCCCAGGAGCAGTTCTTC.

This chain connects TRBV4-3 to TRBJ1-4; no definite D call. The CDR3 length is 16 residues. V was clipped by 2 bases and J by 0 bases, with 10 bases between them. Germline V gene lookup returns CDR1 LGHNA and CDR2 YSLEER. CDR3 in DNA: TGCGCCAGCAGCCAACGGGCGGCTGCAACTAATGAAAAACTGTTTTTT. Encoded protein: CASSQRAAATNEKLFF.